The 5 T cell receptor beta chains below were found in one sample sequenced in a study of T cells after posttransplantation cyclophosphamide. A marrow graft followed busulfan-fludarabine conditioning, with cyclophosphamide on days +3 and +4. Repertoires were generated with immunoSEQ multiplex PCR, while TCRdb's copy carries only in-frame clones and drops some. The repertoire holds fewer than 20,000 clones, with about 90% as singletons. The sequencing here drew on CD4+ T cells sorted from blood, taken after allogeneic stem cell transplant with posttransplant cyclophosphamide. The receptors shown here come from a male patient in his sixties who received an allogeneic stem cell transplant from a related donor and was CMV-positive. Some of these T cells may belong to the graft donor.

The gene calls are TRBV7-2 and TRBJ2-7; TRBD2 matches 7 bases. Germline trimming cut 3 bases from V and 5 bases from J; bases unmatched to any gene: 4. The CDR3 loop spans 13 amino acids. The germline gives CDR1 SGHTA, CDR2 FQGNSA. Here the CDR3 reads CASSLGGIDEQYF. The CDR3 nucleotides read TGTGCCAGCAGCTTGGGAGGGATAGACGAGCAGTACTTC.

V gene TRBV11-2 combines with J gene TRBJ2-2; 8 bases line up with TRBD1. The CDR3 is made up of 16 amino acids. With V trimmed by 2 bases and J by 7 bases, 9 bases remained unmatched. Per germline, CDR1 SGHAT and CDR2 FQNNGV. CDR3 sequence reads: CASSLQSQGAGGELFF. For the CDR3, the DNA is TGTGCCAGCAGCTTACAGTCGCAGGGGGCCGGCGGGGAGCTGTTTTTT.

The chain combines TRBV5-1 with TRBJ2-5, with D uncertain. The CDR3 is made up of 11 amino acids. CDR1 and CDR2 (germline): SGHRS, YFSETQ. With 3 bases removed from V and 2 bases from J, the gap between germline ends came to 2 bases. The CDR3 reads CASSSQETQYF. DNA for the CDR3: TGCGCCAGCAGCTCTCAAGAGACCCAGTACTTC.

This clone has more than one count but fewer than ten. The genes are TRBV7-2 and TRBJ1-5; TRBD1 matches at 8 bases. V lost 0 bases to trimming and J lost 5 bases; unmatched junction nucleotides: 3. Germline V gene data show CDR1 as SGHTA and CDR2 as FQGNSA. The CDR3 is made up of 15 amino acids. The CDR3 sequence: CASSLAQGVYQPQHF. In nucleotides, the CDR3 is TGTGCCAGCAGCTTAGCACAGGGGGTATATCAGCCCCAGCATTTT.

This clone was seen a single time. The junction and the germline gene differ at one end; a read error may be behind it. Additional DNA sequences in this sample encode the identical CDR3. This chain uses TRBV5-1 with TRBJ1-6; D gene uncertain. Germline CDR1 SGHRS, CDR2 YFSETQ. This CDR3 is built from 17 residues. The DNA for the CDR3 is TGCGCCAGCAGCTTGGGGGCCCAGAGCTCCTATAATTCCCCCCTCCACTTT. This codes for CASSLGAQSSYNSPLHF.